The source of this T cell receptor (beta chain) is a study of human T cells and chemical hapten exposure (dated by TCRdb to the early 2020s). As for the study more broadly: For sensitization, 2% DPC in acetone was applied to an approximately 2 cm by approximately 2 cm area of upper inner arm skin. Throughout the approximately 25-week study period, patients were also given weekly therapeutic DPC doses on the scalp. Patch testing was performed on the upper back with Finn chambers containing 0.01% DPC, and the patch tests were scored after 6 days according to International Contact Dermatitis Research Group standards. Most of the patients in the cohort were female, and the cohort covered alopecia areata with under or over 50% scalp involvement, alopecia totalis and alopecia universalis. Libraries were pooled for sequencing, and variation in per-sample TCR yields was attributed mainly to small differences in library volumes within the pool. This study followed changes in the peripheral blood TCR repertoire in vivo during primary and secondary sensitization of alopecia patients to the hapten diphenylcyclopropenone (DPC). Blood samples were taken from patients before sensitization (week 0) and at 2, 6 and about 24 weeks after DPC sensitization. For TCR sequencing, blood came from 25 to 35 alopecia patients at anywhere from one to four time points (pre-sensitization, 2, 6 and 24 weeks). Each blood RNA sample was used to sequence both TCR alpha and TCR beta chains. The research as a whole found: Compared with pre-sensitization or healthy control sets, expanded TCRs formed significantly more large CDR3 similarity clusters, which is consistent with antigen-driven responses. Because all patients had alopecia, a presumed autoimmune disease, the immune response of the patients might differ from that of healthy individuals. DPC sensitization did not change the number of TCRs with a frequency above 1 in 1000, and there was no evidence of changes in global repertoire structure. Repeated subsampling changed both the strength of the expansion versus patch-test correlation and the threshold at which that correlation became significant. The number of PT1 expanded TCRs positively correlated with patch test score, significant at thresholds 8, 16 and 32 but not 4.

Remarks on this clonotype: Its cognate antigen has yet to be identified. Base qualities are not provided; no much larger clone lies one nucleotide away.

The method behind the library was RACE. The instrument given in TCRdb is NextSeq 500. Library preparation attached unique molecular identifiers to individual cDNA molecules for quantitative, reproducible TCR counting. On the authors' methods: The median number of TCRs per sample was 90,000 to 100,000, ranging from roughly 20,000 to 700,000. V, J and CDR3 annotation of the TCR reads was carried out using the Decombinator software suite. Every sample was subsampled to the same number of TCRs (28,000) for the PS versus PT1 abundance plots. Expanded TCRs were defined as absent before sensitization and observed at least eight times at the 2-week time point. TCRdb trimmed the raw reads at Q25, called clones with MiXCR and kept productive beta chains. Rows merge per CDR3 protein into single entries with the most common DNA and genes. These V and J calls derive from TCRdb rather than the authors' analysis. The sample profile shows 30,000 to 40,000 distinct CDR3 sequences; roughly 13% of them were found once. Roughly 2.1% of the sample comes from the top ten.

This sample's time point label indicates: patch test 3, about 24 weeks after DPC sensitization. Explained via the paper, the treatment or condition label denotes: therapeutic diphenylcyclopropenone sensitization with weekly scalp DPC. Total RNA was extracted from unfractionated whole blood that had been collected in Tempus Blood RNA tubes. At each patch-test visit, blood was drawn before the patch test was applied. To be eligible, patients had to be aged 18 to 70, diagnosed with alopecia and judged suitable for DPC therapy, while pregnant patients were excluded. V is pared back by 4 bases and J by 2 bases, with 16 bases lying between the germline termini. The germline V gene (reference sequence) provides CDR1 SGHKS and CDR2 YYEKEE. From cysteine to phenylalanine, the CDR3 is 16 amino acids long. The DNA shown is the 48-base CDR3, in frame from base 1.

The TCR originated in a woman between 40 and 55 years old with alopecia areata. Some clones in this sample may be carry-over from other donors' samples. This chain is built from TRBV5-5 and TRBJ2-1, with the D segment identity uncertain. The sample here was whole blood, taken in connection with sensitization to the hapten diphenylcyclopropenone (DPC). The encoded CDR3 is CASSPTLGFAYNEQFF. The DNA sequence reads TGTGCCAGCAGCCCCACCCTAGGATTCGCCTACAATGAGCAGTTCTTC.